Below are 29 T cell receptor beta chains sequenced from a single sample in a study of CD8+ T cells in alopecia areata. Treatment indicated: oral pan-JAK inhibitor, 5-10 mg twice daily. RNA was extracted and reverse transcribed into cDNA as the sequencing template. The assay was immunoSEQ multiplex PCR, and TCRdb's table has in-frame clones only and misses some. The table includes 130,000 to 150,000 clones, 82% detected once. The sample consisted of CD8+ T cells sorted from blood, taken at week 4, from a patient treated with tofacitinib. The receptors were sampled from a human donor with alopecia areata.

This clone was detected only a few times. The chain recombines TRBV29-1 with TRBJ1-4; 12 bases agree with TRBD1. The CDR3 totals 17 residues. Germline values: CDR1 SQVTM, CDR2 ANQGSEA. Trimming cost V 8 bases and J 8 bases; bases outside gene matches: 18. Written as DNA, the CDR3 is TGCAGCACCACCGGTCGGGGACAGGGGGCTTATCGGGAAAAACTGTTTTTT. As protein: CSTTGRGQGAYREKLFF.

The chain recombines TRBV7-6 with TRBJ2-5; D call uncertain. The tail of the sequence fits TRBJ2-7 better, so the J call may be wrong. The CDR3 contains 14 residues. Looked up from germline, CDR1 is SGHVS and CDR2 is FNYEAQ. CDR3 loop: CASSPSASPYEQYF. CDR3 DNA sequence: TGTGCCAGCAGCCCGTCGGCCAGTCCCTACGAGCAGTACTTC.

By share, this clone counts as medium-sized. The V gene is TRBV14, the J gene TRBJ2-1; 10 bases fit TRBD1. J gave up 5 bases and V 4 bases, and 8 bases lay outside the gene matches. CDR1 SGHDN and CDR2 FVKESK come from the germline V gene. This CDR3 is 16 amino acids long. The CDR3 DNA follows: TGTGCCAGCAGCCGGAGACCGGGACAGGGGAACAATGAGCAGTTCTTC. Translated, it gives CASSRRPGQGNNEQFF.

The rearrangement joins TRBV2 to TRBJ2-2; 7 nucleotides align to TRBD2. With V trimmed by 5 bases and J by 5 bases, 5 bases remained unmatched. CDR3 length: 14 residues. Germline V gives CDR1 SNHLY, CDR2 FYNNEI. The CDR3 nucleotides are TGTGCCAGCAGTCTGTGGGGAGGGACCGGGGAGCTGTTTTTT. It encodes CASSLWGGTGELFF.

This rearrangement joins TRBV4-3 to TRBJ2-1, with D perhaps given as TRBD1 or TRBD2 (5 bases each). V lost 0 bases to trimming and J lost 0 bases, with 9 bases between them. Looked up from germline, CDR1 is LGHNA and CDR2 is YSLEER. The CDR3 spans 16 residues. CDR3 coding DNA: TGCGCCAGCAGCCAAGAGTGGGGGAGCTCCTACAATGAGCAGTTCTTC. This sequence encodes CASSQEWGSSYNEQFF.

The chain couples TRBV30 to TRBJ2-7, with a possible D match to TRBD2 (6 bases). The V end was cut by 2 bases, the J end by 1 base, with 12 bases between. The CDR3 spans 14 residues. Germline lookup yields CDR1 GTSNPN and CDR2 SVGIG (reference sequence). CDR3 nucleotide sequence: TGTGCCTGGAGTTCGGGAGTGGGATCCTACGAGCAGTACTTC. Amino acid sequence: CAWSSGVGSYEQYF.

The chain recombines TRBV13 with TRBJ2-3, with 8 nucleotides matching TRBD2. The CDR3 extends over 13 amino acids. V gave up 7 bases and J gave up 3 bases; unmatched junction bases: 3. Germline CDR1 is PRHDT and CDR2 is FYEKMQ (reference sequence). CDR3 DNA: TGTGCCAGCACCACTAGCGGTACAGATACGCAGTATTTT. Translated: CASTTSGTDTQYF.

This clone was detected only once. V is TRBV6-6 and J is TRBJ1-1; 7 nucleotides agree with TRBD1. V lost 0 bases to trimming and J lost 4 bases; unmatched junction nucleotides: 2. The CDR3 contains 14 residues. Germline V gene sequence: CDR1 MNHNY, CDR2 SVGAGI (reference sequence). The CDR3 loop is CASSYSWDSTEAFF. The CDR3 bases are TGTGCCAGCAGTTACTCGTGGGACAGCACTGAAGCTTTCTTT.

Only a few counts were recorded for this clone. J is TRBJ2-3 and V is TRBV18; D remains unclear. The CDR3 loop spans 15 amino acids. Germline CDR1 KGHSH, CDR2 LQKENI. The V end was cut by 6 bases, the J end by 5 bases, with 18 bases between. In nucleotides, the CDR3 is TGTGCCAGCTCGTACCTAGTCACCACTAAAGATACGCAGTATTTT. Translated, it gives CASSYLVTTKDTQYF. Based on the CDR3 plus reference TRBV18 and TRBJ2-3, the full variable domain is NAGVMQNPRHLVRRRGQEARLRCSPMKGHSHVYWYRQLPEEGLKFMVYLQKENIIDESGMPKERFSAEFPKEGPSILRIQQVVRGDSAAYFCASSYLVTTKDTQYFGPGTRLTVL.

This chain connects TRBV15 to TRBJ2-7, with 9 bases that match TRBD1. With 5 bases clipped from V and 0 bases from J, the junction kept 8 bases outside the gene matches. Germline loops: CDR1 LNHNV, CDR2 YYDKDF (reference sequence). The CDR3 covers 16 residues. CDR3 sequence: CATSGVGQGISYEQYF. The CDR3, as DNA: TGTGCCACCAGCGGGGTTGGACAGGGGATCTCCTACGAGCAGTACTTC.

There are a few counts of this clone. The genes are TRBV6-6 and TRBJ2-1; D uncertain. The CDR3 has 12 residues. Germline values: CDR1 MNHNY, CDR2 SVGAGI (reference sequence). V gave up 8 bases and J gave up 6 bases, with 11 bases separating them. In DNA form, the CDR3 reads TGTGCCAGCTTCGGCGAATCCAATGAGCAGTTCTTC. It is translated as CASFGESNEQFF.

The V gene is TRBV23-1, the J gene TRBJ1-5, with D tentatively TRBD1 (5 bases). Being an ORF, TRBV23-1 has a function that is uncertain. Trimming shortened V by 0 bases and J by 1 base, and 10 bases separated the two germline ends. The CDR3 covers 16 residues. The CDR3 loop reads CASSQSAGLSNQPQHF. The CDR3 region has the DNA TGCGCCAGCAGTCAATCGGCAGGGTTAAGCAATCAGCCCCAGCATTTT.

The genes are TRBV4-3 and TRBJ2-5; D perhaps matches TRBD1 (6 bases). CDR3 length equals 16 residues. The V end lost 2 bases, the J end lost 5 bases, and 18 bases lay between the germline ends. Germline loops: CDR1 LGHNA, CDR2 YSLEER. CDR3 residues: CASSQLRAGEGETQYF. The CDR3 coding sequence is TGCGCCAGCAGCCAACTGCGGGCAGGGGAAGGGGAGACCCAGTACTTC.

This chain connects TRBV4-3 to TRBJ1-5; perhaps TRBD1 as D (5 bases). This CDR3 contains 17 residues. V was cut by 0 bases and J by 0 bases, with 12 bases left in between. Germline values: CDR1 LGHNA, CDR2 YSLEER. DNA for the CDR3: TGCGCCAGCAGCCAAGATCCCTCAGGGAATAGCAATCAGCCCCAGCATTTT. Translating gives CASSQDPSGNSNQPQHF.

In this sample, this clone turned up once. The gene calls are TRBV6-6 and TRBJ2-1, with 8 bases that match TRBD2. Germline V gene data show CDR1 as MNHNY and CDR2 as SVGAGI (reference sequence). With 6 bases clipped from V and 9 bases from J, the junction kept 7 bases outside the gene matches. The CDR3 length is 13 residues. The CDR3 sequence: CASRIAGTGEQFF. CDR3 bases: TGTGCCAGCAGAATAGCGGGGACGGGTGAGCAGTTCTTC.

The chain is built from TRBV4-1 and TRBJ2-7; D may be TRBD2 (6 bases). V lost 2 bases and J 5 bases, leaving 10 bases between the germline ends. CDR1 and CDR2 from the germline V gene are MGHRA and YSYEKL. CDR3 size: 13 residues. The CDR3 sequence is CASSQPSGDEQYF. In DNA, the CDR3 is TGCGCCAGCAGCCAACCCTCGGGGGACGAGCAGTACTTC.

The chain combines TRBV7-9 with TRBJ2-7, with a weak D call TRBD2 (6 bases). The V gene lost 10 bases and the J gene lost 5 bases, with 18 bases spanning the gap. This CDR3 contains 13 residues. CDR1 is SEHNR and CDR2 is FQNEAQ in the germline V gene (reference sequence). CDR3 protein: CAIRSGESNEQYF. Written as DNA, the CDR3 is TGTGCCATCCGATCGGGGGAGTCCAACGAGCAGTACTTC.

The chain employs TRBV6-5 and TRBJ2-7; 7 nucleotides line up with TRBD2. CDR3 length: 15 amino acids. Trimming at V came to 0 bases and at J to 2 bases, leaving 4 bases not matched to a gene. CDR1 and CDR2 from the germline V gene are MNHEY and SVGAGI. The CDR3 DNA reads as TGTGCCAGCAGTTACTCGGGAGGGCTCACCTACGAGCAGTACTTC. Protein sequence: CASSYSGGLTYEQYF.

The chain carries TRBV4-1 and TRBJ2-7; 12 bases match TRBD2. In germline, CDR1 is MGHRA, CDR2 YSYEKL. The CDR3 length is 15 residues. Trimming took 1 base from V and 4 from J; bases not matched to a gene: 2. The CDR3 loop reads CASSQGTSGGYEQYF. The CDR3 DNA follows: TGCGCCAGCAGCCAAGGAACTAGCGGGGGGTACGAGCAGTACTTC.

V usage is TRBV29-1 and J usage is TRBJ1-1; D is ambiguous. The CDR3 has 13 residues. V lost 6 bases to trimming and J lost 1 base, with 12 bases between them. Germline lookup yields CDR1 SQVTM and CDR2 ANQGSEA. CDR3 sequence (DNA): TGCAGCGTACCCAGGAGCTCGAACACTGAAGCTTTCTTT. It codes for CSVPRSSNTEAFF. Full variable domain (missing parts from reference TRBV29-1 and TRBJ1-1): SAVISQKPSRDICQRGTSLTIQCQVDSQVTMMFWYRQQPGQSLTLIATANQGSEATYESGFVIDKFPISRPNLTFSTLTVSNMSPEDSSIYLCSVPRSSNTEAFFGQGTRLTVV.

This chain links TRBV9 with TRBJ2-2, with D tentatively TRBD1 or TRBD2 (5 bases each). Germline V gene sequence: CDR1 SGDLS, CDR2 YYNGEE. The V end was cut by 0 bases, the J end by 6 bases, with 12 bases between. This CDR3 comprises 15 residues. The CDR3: CASSVEGTEAGELFF. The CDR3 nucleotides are TGTGCCAGCAGCGTAGAAGGGACCGAAGCCGGGGAGCTGTTTTTT.

The CDR3 loop reads CAWSVRGGLDEQFF. DNA for the CDR3: TGTGCCTGGAGTGTACGTGGTGGTTTGGATGAGCAGTTCTTC. The chain couples TRBV30 to TRBJ2-1; D unresolved. Trimming shortened V by 0 bases and J by 8 bases, and 14 bases separated the two germline ends. Germline V gene lookup returns CDR1 GTSNPN and CDR2 SVGIG (reference sequence). This CDR3 is built from 14 residues.

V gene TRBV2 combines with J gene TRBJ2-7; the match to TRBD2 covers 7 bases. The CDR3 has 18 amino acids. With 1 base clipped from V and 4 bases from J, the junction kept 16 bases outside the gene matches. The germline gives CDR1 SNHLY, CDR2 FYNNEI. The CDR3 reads CASSEVGGGLAVSYEQYF. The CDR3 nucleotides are TGTGCCAGCAGTGAAGTAGGTGGTGGGCTAGCGGTTTCTTACGAGCAGTACTTC.

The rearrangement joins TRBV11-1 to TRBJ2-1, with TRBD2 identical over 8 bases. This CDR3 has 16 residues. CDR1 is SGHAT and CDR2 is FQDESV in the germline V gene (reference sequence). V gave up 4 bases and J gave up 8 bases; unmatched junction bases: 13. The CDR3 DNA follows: TGTGCCAGCAGCTGGACTAGCCCGACAGTGGAGGATGAGCAGTTCTTC. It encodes CASSWTSPTVEDEQFF. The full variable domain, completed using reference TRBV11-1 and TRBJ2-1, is EAEVAQSPRYKITEKSQAVAFWCDPISGHATLYWYRQILGQGPELLVQFQDESVVDDSQLPKDRFSAERLKGVDSTLKIQPAELGDSAMYLCASSWTSPTVEDEQFFGPGTRLTVL.

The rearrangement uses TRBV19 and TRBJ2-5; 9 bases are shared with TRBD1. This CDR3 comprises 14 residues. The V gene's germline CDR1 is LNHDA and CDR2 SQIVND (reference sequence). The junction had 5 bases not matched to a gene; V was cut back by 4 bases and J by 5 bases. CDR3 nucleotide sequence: TGTGCCAGTAGTAGGGACAGGGATGTCGAGACCCAGTACTTC. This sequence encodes CASSRDRDVETQYF.

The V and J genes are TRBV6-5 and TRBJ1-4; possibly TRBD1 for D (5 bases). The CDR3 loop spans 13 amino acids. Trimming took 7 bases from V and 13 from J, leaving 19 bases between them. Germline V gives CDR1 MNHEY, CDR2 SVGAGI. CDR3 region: CASTTAGAPGLFF. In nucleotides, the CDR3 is TGTGCCAGCACCACCGCCGGGGCCCCTGGACTGTTTTTT.

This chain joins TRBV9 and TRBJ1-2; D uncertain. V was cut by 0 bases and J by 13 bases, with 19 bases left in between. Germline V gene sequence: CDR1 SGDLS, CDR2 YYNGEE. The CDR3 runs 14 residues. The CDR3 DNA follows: TGTGCCAGCAGCGTAGGAGAGTTGCGGGGAGACTTCACCTTC. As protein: CASSVGELRGDFTF.

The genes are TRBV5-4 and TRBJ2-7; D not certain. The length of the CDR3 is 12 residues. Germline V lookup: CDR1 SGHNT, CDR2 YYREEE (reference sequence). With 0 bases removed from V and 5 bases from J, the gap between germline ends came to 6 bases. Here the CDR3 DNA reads TGTGCCAGCAGCTTGGGGGAAAACGAGCAGTACTTC. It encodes CASSLGENEQYF.

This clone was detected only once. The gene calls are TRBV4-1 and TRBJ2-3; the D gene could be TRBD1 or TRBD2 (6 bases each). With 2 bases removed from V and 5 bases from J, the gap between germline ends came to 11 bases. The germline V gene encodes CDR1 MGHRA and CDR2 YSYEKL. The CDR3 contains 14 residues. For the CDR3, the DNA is TGCGCCAGCAGCCAAAGGGGGGAAGGAGATACGCAGTATTTT. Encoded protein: CASSQRGEGDTQYF.